This TCR beta chain is from a study of blood T cell repertoires in COVID-19. Study context: The analysed material was cDNA or gDNA that came from T cells, B-cell-depleted T cells, or PBMCs.

Looked up from germline, CDR1 is SGHRS and CDR2 is YFSETQ. The junction had 3 bases not matched to a gene; V was cut back by 4 bases and J by 2 bases. The CDR3 is 16 amino acids. In the authors' workflow: Reference gene primer amplification in the assay estimated nucleated cell counts. TCRdb's table, derived via immunoSEQ multiplex PCR, lists solely in-frame clones and lacks some. Clonal size and the V and J genes are those of that table, whereas D and trimming came from the DNA. The sample shows about 87,000 clones, around four fifths of them seen only once. The chain joins TRBV5-1 to TRBJ2-1, with 13 bases fitting TRBD2. The sequenced material came from peripheral blood. The sequence came from a woman between 70 and 85 years old with acute or convalescent COVID-19. CDR3 in amino acids: CASSPGLAGAYNEQFF. The CDR3 region has the DNA TGCGCCAGCAGCCCCGGACTAGCGGGAGCCTACAATGAGCAGTTCTTC.